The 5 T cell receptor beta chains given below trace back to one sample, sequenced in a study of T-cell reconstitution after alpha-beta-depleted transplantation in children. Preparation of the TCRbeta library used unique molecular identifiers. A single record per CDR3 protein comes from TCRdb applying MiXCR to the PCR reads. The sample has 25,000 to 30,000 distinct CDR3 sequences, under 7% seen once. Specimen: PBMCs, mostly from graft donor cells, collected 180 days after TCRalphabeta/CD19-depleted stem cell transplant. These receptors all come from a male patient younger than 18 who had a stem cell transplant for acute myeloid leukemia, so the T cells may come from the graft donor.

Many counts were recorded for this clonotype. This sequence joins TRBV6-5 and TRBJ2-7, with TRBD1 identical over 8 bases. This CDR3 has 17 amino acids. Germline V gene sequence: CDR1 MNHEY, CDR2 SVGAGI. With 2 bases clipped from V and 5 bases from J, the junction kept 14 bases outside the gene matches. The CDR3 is CASSYRGVGQGLHEQYF. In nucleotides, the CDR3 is TGTGCCAGCAGTTACAGGGGGGTTGGACAGGGACTCCACGAGCAGTACTTC.

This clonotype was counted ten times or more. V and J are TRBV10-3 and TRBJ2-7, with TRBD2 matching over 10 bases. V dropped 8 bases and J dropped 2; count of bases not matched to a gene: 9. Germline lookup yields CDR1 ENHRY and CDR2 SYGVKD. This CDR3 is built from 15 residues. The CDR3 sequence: CAIVEGLAGAYEQYF. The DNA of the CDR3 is TGTGCCATCGTGGAGGGTCTAGCGGGGGCCTACGAGCAGTACTTC.

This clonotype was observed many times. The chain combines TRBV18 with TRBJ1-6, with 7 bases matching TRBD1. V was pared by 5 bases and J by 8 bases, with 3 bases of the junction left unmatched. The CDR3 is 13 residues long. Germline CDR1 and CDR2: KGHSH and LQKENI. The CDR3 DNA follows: TGTGCCAGCTCAGCCCAGGGGGATTCACCCCTCCACTTT. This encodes CASSAQGDSPLHF. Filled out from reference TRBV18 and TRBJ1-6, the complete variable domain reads NAGVMQNPRHLVRRRGQEARLRCSPMKGHSHVYWYRQLPEEGLKFMVYLQKENIIDESGMPKERFSAEFPKEGPSILRIQQVVRGDSAAYFCASSAQGDSPLHFGNGTRLTVT.

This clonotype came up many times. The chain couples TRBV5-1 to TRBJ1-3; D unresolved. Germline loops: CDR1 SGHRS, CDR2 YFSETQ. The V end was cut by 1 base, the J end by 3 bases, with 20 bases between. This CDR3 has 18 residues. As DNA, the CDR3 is TGCGCCAGCAGCTTGAGGGCTGCCGGGAGTTCTGTTGGAAACACCATATATTTT. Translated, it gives CASSLRAAGSSVGNTIYF.

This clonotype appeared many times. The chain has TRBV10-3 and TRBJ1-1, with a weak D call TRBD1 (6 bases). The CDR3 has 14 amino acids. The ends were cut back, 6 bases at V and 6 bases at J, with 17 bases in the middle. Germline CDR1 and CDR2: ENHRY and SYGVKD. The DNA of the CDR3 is TGTGCCATCAGGGGGGCGGGGGAGTACCCTGAAGCTTTCTTT. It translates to CAIRGAGEYPEAFF.